This T cell receptor beta chain was obtained from a study of OX40 agonist ivuxolimab in advanced cancers. As concerns this clone: What it binds is not known.

Samples of blood were obtained at baseline, on cycle 4 day 1, and on cycle 7 day 1. The V gene's germline CDR1 is SGHTA and CDR2 FQGNSA. The ends were cut back, 4 bases at V and 4 bases at J, with 10 bases in the middle. The CDR3 is made up of 13 amino acids. Overall study results and limits: Low normalized T-cell clonal expansion was additionally recorded for some nonresponders. The mean number of expanded clones was higher in CD8+ T cells than in CD4+.

Clones were read by immunoSEQ multiplex PCR, and TCRdb kept only the in-frame ones, dropping some. The data contain over 150,000 clones, around 94% of them singletons. Sequencing used CD4+ or CD8+ T cells sorted from blood, obtained in a trial of the OX40 agonist ivuxolimab. The source of this sequence is an adult with an advanced solid tumor such as melanoma, head and neck, liver or kidney cancer. The chain links TRBV7-2 to TRBJ1-2; D gene ambiguous. CDR3: CASSSPGSYGYTF. Written as DNA, the CDR3 is TGTGCCAGCAGCTCACCCGGGAGCTATGGCTACACCTTC.